One and the same sample provided the 26 T cell receptor beta chains below, sequenced in a study of regulatory T cells in long-lasting Graves disease. Library construction for TCR beta used iRepertoire HTBI primers and Arm-PCR of CDR3 regions. TCRdb passed the multiplex PCR reads through MiXCR, listing each CDR3 protein once. This table holds under 300,000 distinct CDR3 sequences, over 20% found once. Time point reported: newly diagnosed GD, antithyroid drugs for less than 3 months. With RNA extracted from PBMCs as input, the TCR library was made. The material was peripheral blood mononuclear cells (PBMCs), obtained at new diagnosis, from a patient treated with antithyroid drugs. The receptors here all came from a female donor with Graves disease.

In its sample, this clonotype was seen many times. This chain uses TRBV7-3 with TRBJ2-1; D ambiguous. Trimming took off 0 bases at V and 8 bases at J, with 11 bases between the two ends. Germline V gene lookup returns CDR1 SGHTA and CDR2 FQGTGA. The length of the CDR3 is 14 residues. For the CDR3, the DNA is TGTGCCAGCAGCTTAACAAAGCATTCCGATGAGCAGTTCTTC. The encoded protein is CASSLTKHSDEQFF.

This clonotype came up many times. The rearrangement links TRBV12-3 or TRBV12-4 to TRBJ2-5; D unresolved. The CDR3 covers 14 residues. Trimming stripped 2 bases from V and 5 bases from J, with 12 bases between. The CDR3 bases are TGTGCCAGCAGTTTATTAGGATTTGGGGAGACCCAGTACTTC. Amino acids: CASSLLGFGETQYF.

This clonotype appeared many times. The chain has TRBV6-2 or TRBV6-3 and TRBJ2-2; D not resolved. Deletions cut 5 bases from V and 2 bases from J, with 12 bases between. The CDR3 spans 15 residues. The germline CDR1 and CDR2 sequences are MNHEY and SVGEGT. CDR3 sequence: CASSTSSRNTGELFF. Here the CDR3 DNA reads TGTGCCAGCAGTACGAGTTCCCGAAACACCGGGGAGCTGTTTTTT.

Comment on this clonotype: A far larger clone is off by one base, so a read error is likely. The conserved phenylalanine or tryptophan is not found at the CDR3 terminus, so this likely reflects a read error. The CDR3 here is CASSYTPVGLGTDTQYL. The CDR3 nucleotides are TGTGCCAGCAGCTATACCCCGGTCGGATTGGGCACAGATACGCAGTATCTT. The chain carries TRBV13 and TRBJ2-3; no clear D. The V end lost 4 bases, the J end lost 1 base, and 18 bases lay between the germline ends. Germline V gene data show CDR1 as PRHDT and CDR2 as FYEKMQ (reference sequence). The length of the CDR3 is 17 residues.

Points on this clonotype: One end of the junction does not line up with germline, which may come from a read error. The chain combines TRBV2 with TRBJ2-1; weak D call: TRBD1 (6 bases). The CDR3 length is 12 residues. Germline CDR1 SNHLY, CDR2 FYNNEI. The CDR3: CASSERDNGQFF. The CDR3 DNA reads TGTGCCAGCAGTGAACGGGACAATGGGCAGTTCTTC. Looking up the rest from reference TRBV2 and TRBJ2-1 gives the full variable domain: EPEVTQTPSHQVTQMGQEVILRCVPISNHLYFYWYRQILGQKVEFLVSFYNNEISEKSEIFDDQFSVERPDGSNFTLKIRSTKLEDSAMYFCASSERDNGQFFGPGTRLTVL.

J is TRBJ2-1 and V is TRBV7-2, with 12 bases lining up with TRBD2. The CDR3 runs 15 residues. Trimming cost V 5 bases and J 10 bases; bases outside gene matches: 9. CDR1 is SGHTA, CDR2 FQGNSA, per germline. Written as DNA, the CDR3 is TGTGCCAGCAGCCGTCCTAGCGGGGGGGCTGGGGAGCAGTTCTTC. Its protein product is CASSRPSGGAGEQFF. The entire variable domain, with the rest obtained from reference TRBV7-2 and TRBJ2-1, is as follows: GAGVSQSPSNKVTEKGKDVELRCDPISGHTALYWYRQSLGQGLEFLIYFQGNSAPDKSGLPSDRFSAERTGGSVSTLTIQRTQQEDSAVYLCASSRPSGGAGEQFFGPGTRLTVL.

This clonotype appeared many times. The V gene is TRBV18, the J gene TRBJ1-1; a weak D match, TRBD1 (5 bases). Trimming removed 1 base from V and 7 bases from J, with 16 bases in between. CDR1 and CDR2 (germline): KGHSH, LQKENI. The CDR3 loop spans 15 amino acids. The CDR3 reads CASSPQGPAGIEAFF. The CDR3 DNA reads as TGTGCCAGCTCACCACAGGGGCCCGCAGGTATTGAAGCTTTCTTT.

This clonotype was detected many times. This chain uses TRBV5-8 with TRBJ1-1, with a possible D match to TRBD1 (5 bases). CDR1 is SGHTS, CDR2 YDEGEE, per germline. The CDR3 consists of 14 residues. V gave up 1 base and J gave up 12 bases, with 19 bases separating them. In nucleotides, the CDR3 is TGTGCCAGCAGCTTGAGGGACTATCAAGGGAAGACTTTCTTT. Protein: CASSLRDYQGKTFF.

There are a few counts of this clonotype. CDR3: CSVEGTSGYTF. Here the CDR3 DNA reads TGCAGCGTTGAAGGGACTAGTGGCTACACCTTC. V usage is TRBV29-1 and J usage is TRBJ1-2; no definite D call. V lost 1 base and J lost 7, with 7 bases in between. CDR1 is SQVTM and CDR2 is ANQGSEA in the germline V gene. The CDR3 runs to 11 residues.

The table lists this clonotype with a few counts. The chain employs TRBV3-1 and TRBJ2-1; D is ambiguous. V gave up 4 bases and J gave up 3 bases, with 19 bases separating them. Germline V gene data show CDR1 as LGHDT and CDR2 as YNNKEL (reference sequence). This CDR3 contains 17 residues. The CDR3 DNA is TGTGCCAGCAGCCCTGCGGTTGGGCGGAGTCACTACAATGAGCAGTTCTTC. Amino acid sequence: CASSPAVGRSHYNEQFF.

This clonotype was seen many times. V is TRBV20-1 and J is TRBJ2-7, with unresolved D. Trimming removed 2 bases from V and 4 bases from J, with 6 bases in between. Germline V lookup: CDR1 DFQATT, CDR2 SNEGSKA (reference sequence). This CDR3 comprises 11 residues. The CDR3 region is CSARNGYEQYF. The CDR3 nucleotides are TGCAGTGCTAGAAATGGGTACGAGCAGTACTTC.

As regards this clonotype: A far larger clone is only one base removed, so a read error is likely. The chain is built from TRBV7-2 and TRBJ2-7, with D hard to call. The germline V gene has CDR1 SGHTA and CDR2 FQGNSA. The CDR3 length is 14 residues. The CDR3 region has the DNA TGTGCCAGCAGTTTAGGCCAGACCCACTACGAGCAGTACTTC. It is translated as CASSLGQTHYEQYF.

This clonotype was counted many times. The chain uses TRBV20-1 and TRBJ2-5; 13 nucleotides line up with TRBD2. J was trimmed by 5 bases and V by 5 bases; bases with no gene match: 2. The CDR3 has 13 amino acids. Germline CDR1 is DFQATT and CDR2 is SNEGSKA (reference sequence). The CDR3 sequence is CSARTSGSETQYF. In DNA form, the CDR3 reads TGCAGTGCTCGGACTAGCGGGAGTGAGACCCAGTACTTC.

Notes on this clonotype: This likely traces to a read error, being one base from a far larger clone. The V call is TRBV7-2, the J call TRBJ2-7; no reliable D call. Trimming shortened V by 5 bases and J by 7 bases, and 18 bases separated the two germline ends. CDR1 and CDR2 from the germline V gene are SGHTA and FQGNSA. The CDR3 length is 14 residues. CDR3 protein: CASSPSGSSNEQYF. Written as DNA, the CDR3 is TGTGCCAGCAGCCCATCCGGGTCCTCCAATGAGCAGTACTTC.

This clonotype was observed at least ten times. The chain recombines TRBV20-1 with TRBJ2-4; 7 nucleotides match TRBD1. CDR3 size: 13 residues. Looked up from germline, CDR1 is DFQATT and CDR2 is SNEGSKA (reference sequence). V gave up 3 bases and J gave up 6 bases; unmatched junction bases: 5. The chain's CDR3 is CSARSGQSNIQYF. For the CDR3, the DNA is TGCAGTGCTAGGTCGGGACAGTCAAACATTCAGTACTTC.

The sample holds a few counts of this clonotype. The chain links TRBV19 to TRBJ2-3, with TRBD1 matching over 10 bases. Germline V gene data show CDR1 as LNHDA and CDR2 as SQIVND (reference sequence). Trimming took 5 bases from V and 3 from J; bases not matched to a gene: 5. This CDR3 has 15 amino acids. CDR3 DNA sequence: TGTGCCAGTAGTCCAGACAGGGGGCGAACAGATACGCAGTATTTT. It is translated as CASSPDRGRTDTQYF.

As to this clonotype: This clone may be a read error of a much larger clone one base away. This rearrangement joins TRBV6-1 to TRBJ1-5; 10 positions agree with TRBD1. This CDR3 spans 17 amino acids. Germline-derived CDR1 and CDR2 are MNHNS and SASEGT. Trimming took 5 bases from V and 2 from J; bases not matched to a gene: 9. CDR3 bases: TGTGCCAGCAGTCAGGACAGGGGGGTTTGGGGCAATCAGCCCCAGCATTTT. It yields the protein CASSQDRGVWGNQPQHF.

The rearrangement uses TRBV28 and TRBJ1-5, with TRBD1 identical over 8 bases. Germline V CDR1 and CDR2: MDHEN, SYDVKM. V lost 7 bases to trimming and J lost 6 bases; unmatched junction nucleotides: 11. The CDR3 is 15 residues long. Written as DNA, the CDR3 is TGTGCCAGCACCCCGGGACAGGCCCGGGGTCAGCCCCAGCATTTT. Translation: CASTPGQARGQPQHF.

This chain uses TRBV19 with TRBJ1-2; D not certain. V lost 2 bases and J lost 2, with 6 bases in between. The CDR3 consists of 13 residues. CDR1 is LNHDA and CDR2 is SQIVND in the germline V gene (reference sequence). CDR3 nucleotide sequence: TGTGCCAGTAGTATAAACAGCAACTATGGCTACACCTTC. Protein product: CASSINSNYGYTF.

In its sample, this clonotype was seen many times. The rearrangement links TRBV11-2 to TRBJ2-2; 8 bases align to TRBD2. Per germline, CDR1 SGHAT and CDR2 FQNNGV. Losses at the gene ends were 7 bases for V and 4 bases for J; bases not matched to a gene: 11. This CDR3 has 16 amino acids. Here the CDR3 DNA reads TGTGCCAGCACCACCGAACGGGGGGGGGCCACCGGGGAGCTGTTTTTT. Translated: CASTTERGGATGELFF.

This clonotype was seen a handful of times. The chain couples TRBV11-2 to TRBJ2-7; 7 bases fit TRBD2. The CDR3 loop spans 14 amino acids. The junction had 6 bases not matched to a gene; V was cut back by 4 bases and J by 3 bases. Per germline, CDR1 SGHAT and CDR2 FQNNGV. The CDR3, as DNA: TGTGCCAGCAGCTCGAGCGGGACCTACTACGAGCAGTACTTC. Amino acids: CASSSSGTYYEQYF.

This clonotype was counted many times. This chain connects TRBV20-1 to TRBJ1-5; D is possibly TRBD1 (5 bases). Trimming shortened V by 0 bases and J by 6 bases, and 15 bases separated the two germline ends. The germline V gene encodes CDR1 DFQATT and CDR2 SNEGSKA (reference sequence). The CDR3 totals 15 residues. Here the CDR3 reads CSARDGGTTGQPQHF. Written as DNA, the CDR3 is TGCAGTGCTAGAGATGGGGGGACGACGGGTCAGCCCCAGCATTTT.

The sample holds many counts of this clonotype. In nucleotides, the CDR3 is TGTGCCAGCAGGTTGCAGGGAGGCGGGGAGCTGTTTTTT. Translated: CASRLQGGGELFF. The chain has TRBV2 and TRBJ2-2; a possible D gene is TRBD2 (6 bases). Trimming cost V 6 bases and J 7 bases, with 12 bases left between them. From germline, CDR1 is SNHLY and CDR2 FYNNEI. The CDR3 sequence is 13 residues long.

The table lists this clonotype with a count of one. This sequence joins TRBV6-9 and TRBJ2-5; D may be TRBD2 (6 bases). The CDR3 sequence is 14 residues long. Trimming took 1 base from V and 9 from J, leaving 15 bases between them. CDR1 and CDR2 from the germline V gene are MNHGY and SVAAGI. This CDR3 reads CASSYLSPGEAQYF. CDR3 nucleotide sequence: TGTGCCAGCAGTTATTTAAGCCCGGGGGAGGCCCAGTACTTC.

This clonotype was detected many times. The V gene is TRBV7-2, the J gene TRBJ2-1, with 7 bases aligning to TRBD2. The CDR3 is made up of 15 amino acids. V shed 3 bases and J 7 bases; nucleotides not matched to a gene: 9. Looked up from germline, CDR1 is SGHTA and CDR2 is FQGNSA. The CDR3 nucleotides are TGTGCCAGCAGCTTCTCAAAGGGAGGGCCTAATGAGCAGTTCTTC. Translation gives CASSFSKGGPNEQFF.

This clonotype has at least ten counts. At one end, the junction sequence differs from germline, possibly due to a read error. The chain uses TRBV3-1 and TRBJ2-3; 11 bases are a match to TRBD2. From germline, CDR1 is LGHDT and CDR2 YNNKEL (reference sequence). The CDR3 totals 18 residues. CDR3 DNA sequence: TGTGCCAACAGCCAAGAGGGGGTAGCGGGAGGGAGCACAGATACGCAGTATTTT. Translation: CANSQEGVAGGSTDTQYF.